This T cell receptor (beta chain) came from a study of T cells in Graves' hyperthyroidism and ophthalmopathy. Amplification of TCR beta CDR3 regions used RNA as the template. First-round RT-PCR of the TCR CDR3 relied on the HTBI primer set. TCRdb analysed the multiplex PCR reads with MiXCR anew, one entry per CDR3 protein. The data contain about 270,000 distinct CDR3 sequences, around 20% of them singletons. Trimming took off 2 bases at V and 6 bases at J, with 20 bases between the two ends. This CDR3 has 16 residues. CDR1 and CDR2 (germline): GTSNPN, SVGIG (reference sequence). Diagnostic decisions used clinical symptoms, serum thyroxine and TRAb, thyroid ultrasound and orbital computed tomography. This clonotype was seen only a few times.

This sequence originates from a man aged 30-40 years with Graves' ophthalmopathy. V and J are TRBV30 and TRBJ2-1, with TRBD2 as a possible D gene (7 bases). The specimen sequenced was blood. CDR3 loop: CAWSNRGLAVGNEQFF. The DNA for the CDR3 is TGTGCCTGGAGTAATCGGGGGCTAGCGGTCGGCAATGAGCAGTTCTTC.